Listed here is a single TCR beta chain. This clone was observed a few times. No cognate antigen has been identified for it. Qualities for individual bases were not recorded, and no much larger clone is one base off. The collaborating institutions used their own protocols to collect whole blood in K2EDTA tubes. For TCRbeta analysis, collaborator samples were shipped as frozen whole blood, as isolated PBMCs, or as DNA extracted from either sample type. This entry comes from a study of blood T cell repertoires in COVID-19 (dated by TCRdb to the early 2020s). For context, the study as a whole: Samples covering the acute and convalescent phases of COVID-19 were provided by collaborators in the United States, Italy and Spain. The prospective study material was composed of cDNA or gDNA derived from T cells, B-cell-depleted T cells, or PBMCs. Subjects who had been exposed to COVID-19, were actively infected with it, or had recovered from it provided the deeply sampled blood TCRbeta repertoires that made up the dataset. A freely available public database, intended as a resource for researchers studying the immune response to SARS-CoV-2, is where the repertoires were released. Samples were obtained from the ongoing ImmuneRACE study (first 160 participants) and from 1,000 to 1,500 subjects provided by 6 global collaborators. Sample metadata almost always included a de-identified subject ID, COVID-19 status, age in years and sex. HLA class I and class II types, where available, came from metadata supplied by the sample provider rather than from assay-based typing. The research as a whole found: The quantity of clinical and demographic metadata differed by source and by participant and was supplied without curation.

The CDR3 starts with the cysteine, ends with the phenylalanine, and has 15 residues. Only CDR3 DNA remains: 45 bases, in frame from the first base. After removal of 4 bases from V and 4 bases from J, the junction retains 7 bases not matched to a gene. CDR1 and CDR2 were assigned from the germline V gene as SGDLS and YYNGEE. TCRbeta CDR3 regions were amplified from genomic DNA by means of the immunoSEQ Assay, a bias-controlled multiplex PCR. In the authors' own workflow: The number of nucleated cells in each sample was estimated from the amplification of reference gene primers within the assay. Sequence reads were collapsed and filtered to measure the absolute abundance of every unique TCRbeta CDR3 rearrangement. For each sample, productive Simpson clonality was calculated as the square root of Simpson's diversity index across productive rearrangements. TCRdb limited this immuneACCESS table to in-frame rearrangements with V and J called. A share of clones is missing; checked studies link under half to unresolved V genes, and the rest is unexplained. Clonal size and the V and J genes are those of that table, whereas D and trimming came from the DNA. The table for this sample lists fewer than 150,000 clones; approximately 90% of them were counted only once. Roughly 4.4% of the sample is in the top ten clones.

This TCR was recovered from a woman aged 45 to 65 with acute or convalescent COVID-19. The sequencing input was peripheral blood. The rearranged segments are TRBV9 and TRBJ2-1; TRBD2 agrees with 8 junctional bases. The CDR3 corresponds to CASSPSGSEYNEQFF. The nucleotides read TGTGCCAGCAGCCCGAGCGGGAGTGAATACAATGAGCAGTTCTTC. The CDR3 plus the reference TRBV9 and TRBJ2-1 genes for the other parts give the full variable domain: DSGVTQTPKHLITATGQRVTLRCSPRSGDLSVYWYQQSLDQGLQFLIQYYNGEERAKGNILERFSAQQFPDLHSELNLSSLELGDSALYFCASSPSGSEYNEQFFGPGTRLTVL.